The 9 T cell receptor beta chains below come from one sample, sequenced in a study of regulatory T cells in long-lasting Graves disease. Time point described: newly diagnosed GD, antithyroid drugs for less than 3 months. Construction of the TCR library relied on RNA isolated from PBMCs. With iRepertoire HTBI primers and Arm-PCR of CDR3 regions, TCR beta libraries were built. TCRdb used MiXCR to reprocess the multiplex PCR reads, holding one entry per CDR3 protein. This table holds about 540,000 distinct CDR3 sequences, about 14% found once. This sample was shared with a second study, whose subject was T cells in Graves' hyperthyroidism and ophthalmopathy.

The sample consisted of peripheral blood mononuclear cells (PBMCs), taken at new diagnosis, from a patient treated with antithyroid drugs. The receptors here all came from a man aged 25-45 years with Graves disease.

The chain combines TRBV2 with TRBJ2-7; D is perhaps TRBD1 or TRBD2 (5 bases each). This CDR3 comprises 14 residues. CDR1 is SNHLY and CDR2 is FYNNEI in the germline V gene. Trimming removed 6 bases at V and 2 bases at J, with 14 bases between. The DNA of the CDR3 is TGTGCCAGCAGCATTCGGGACGGTCCCTACGAGCAGTACTTC. It encodes CASSIRDGPYEQYF. The whole variable domain, remainder taken from reference TRBV2 and TRBJ2-7, is EPEVTQTPSHQVTQMGQEVILRCVPISNHLYFYWYRQILGQKVEFLVSFYNNEISEKSEIFDDQFSVERPDGSNFTLKIRSTKLEDSAMYFCASSIRDGPYEQYFGPGTRLTVT.

As regards this clonotype: Sequence at one end of the junction differs from germline and may be a read error. The rearrangement uses TRBV5-1 and TRBJ2-7; D might be TRBD1 (6 bases). CDR1 is SGHRS, CDR2 YFSETQ, per germline. CDR3 length: 16 amino acids. The CDR3 reads CASSLALQGSSYEQCF. The CDR3 nucleotides are TGCGCCAGCAGCTTGGCTCTTCAGGGGAGCTCCTACGAGCAGTGCTTC. The full variable domain, its missing parts supplied by reference TRBV5-1 and TRBJ2-7, is KAGVTQTPRYLIKTRGQQVTLSCSPISGHRSVSWYQQTPGQGLQFLFEYFSETQRNKGNFPGRFSGRQFSNSRSEMNVSTLELGDSALYLCASSLALQGSSYEQCFGPGTRLTVT.

This clonotype was seen a few times. The chain combines TRBV3-1 with TRBJ2-5; D unclear. The germline V gene has CDR1 LGHDT and CDR2 YNNKEL (reference sequence). The V gene lost 0 bases and the J gene lost 0 bases, with 5 bases spanning the gap. The CDR3 spans 14 residues. CDR3 loop: CASSQEWYQETQYF. Here the CDR3 DNA reads TGTGCCAGCAGCCAAGAATGGTACCAAGAGACCCAGTACTTC.

This clonotype was counted many times. This chain uses TRBV12-3 or TRBV12-4 with TRBJ2-1, with D unresolved. The CDR3 covers 14 residues. V lost 8 bases and J 4 bases, leaving 15 bases between the germline ends. The CDR3 region is CASCRAARYNEQFF. CDR3 bases: TGTGCCAGCTGTAGGGCAGCACGATACAATGAGCAGTTCTTC.

This clonotype appeared many times. CDR3 nucleotides: TGTGCCAGCAGCTTAGACAGGGGCGAGAGAAACATTCAGTACTTC. Amino acids: CASSLDRGERNIQYF. The genes are TRBV7-8 and TRBJ2-4; TRBD1 matches at 7 bases. This CDR3 is 15 amino acids long. Germline V gene data show CDR1 as SGHVS and CDR2 as FQNEAQ. The trim removed 1 base at V and 6 bases at J, leaving 6 bases unmatched.

This clonotype was observed a handful of times. The rearrangement uses TRBV6-2 or TRBV6-3 and TRBJ2-3, with D hard to call. V was shortened by 4 bases and J by 5 bases, with 10 bases between the two germline ends. The CDR3 runs to 13 residues. CDR1 is MNHEY and CDR2 is SVGEGT in the germline V gene. The CDR3 reads CASSFSIGDTQYF. The CDR3 nucleotides are TGTGCCAGCAGTTTCTCGATTGGAGATACGCAGTATTTT.

The chain couples TRBV18 to TRBJ2-7, with 9 positions matching TRBD1. The CDR3 contains 15 residues. Germline CDR1 reads KGHSH; CDR2 reads LQKENI. V lost 2 bases to trimming and J lost 2 bases; unmatched junction nucleotides: 4. CDR3 region: CASSPGRDRAYEQYF. The DNA of the CDR3 is TGTGCCAGCTCACCAGGTCGGGACAGGGCCTACGAGCAGTACTTC.

This clonotype was recorded a few times. The rearrangement links TRBV5-4 to TRBJ2-7; D is perhaps TRBD1 (7 bases). The CDR3 extends over 14 amino acids. Germline CDR1 SGHNT, CDR2 YYREEE (reference sequence). V gave up 3 bases and J gave up 3 bases, with 13 bases separating them. The chain's CDR3 is CASSSQGGGYEQYF. As DNA, the CDR3 is TGTGCCAGCAGCTCTCAGGGGGGAGGCTACGAGCAGTACTTC. The entire variable domain, with the rest obtained from reference TRBV5-4 and TRBJ2-7, is as follows: ETGVTQSPTHLIKTRGQQVTLRCSSQSGHNTVSWYQQALGQGPQFIFQYYREEENGRGNFPPRFSGLQFPNYSSELNVNALELDDSALYLCASSSQGGGYEQYFGPGTRLTVT.

About this clonotype itself: A much more abundant neighbour one base away suggests this may be a read error. The chain combines TRBV6-2 or TRBV6-3 with TRBJ2-2, with TRBD2 as a possible D gene (6 bases). Trimming removed 6 bases at V and 5 bases at J, with 19 bases between. Per germline, CDR1 MNHEY and CDR2 SVGEGT. This CDR3 has 16 residues. CDR3 coding DNA: TGTGCCAGCAGATGTAGCGGACAACTGTGGACCGGGGAGCTGTTTTTT. It codes for CASRCSGQLWTGELFF.